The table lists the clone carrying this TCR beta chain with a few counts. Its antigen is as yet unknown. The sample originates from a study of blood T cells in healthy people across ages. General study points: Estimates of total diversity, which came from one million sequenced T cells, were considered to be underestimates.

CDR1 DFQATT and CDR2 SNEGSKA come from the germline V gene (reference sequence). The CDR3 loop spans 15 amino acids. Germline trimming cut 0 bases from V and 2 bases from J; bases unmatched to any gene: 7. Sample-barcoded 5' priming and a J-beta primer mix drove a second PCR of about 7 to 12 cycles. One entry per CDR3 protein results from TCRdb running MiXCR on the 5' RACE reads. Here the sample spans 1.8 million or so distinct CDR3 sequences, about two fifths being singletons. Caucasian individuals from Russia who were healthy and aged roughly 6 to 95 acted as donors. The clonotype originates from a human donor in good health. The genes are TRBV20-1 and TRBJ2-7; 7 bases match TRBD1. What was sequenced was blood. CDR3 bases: TGCAGTGCTAGAGACCTAACAGGGGATCCCTACGAGCAGTACTTC. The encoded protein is CSARDLTGDPYEQYF.